The 13 T cell receptor beta chains below were found in one sample sequenced in a study of beta chain features in type 1 diabetes. The study, taken as a whole, reports: Moderate but significant shortening of TCRB CDR3s was recorded in all four CD4+ subsets from Type 1 diabetes patients.

These TCRs' antigens remain unknown. Expressed TCRB transcripts were sequenced, since all the RNA that had been isolated was reverse transcribed. TCRdb's copy holds only in-frame clones and misses some; the assay was immunoSEQ multiplex PCR. The table records 500,000 to 800,000 clones, 12% of them present only once. The sequenced sample consisted of naive CD4+ T cells from blood. Source of these receptors: a man between 25 and 39 years old with type 1 diabetes.

This chain connects TRBV10-2 to TRBJ2-7, with TRBD2 as a possible D gene (5 bases). Trimming removed 3 bases at V and 3 bases at J, with 18 bases between. The CDR3 has 16 amino acids. From germline, CDR1 is WSHSY and CDR2 SAAADI. CDR3: CASSDPRTESGYEQYF. The CDR3 coding sequence is TGCGCCAGCAGTGACCCCCGAACCGAGAGCGGCTACGAGCAGTACTTC.

This clone appeared a few times. The CDR3 DNA is TGCGCCAGCAGCGCAGACAGGGGCTCTGGAAACACCATATATTTT. This translates into CASSADRGSGNTIYF. The genes are TRBV5-1 and TRBJ1-3, with 8 bases identical to TRBD1. CDR1 is SGHRS and CDR2 is YFSETQ in the germline V gene. This CDR3 region has 15 residues. The V segment lost 4 bases and the J segment 0 bases; nucleotides outside the gene matches: 3.

The J gene is TRBJ2-3, the V gene TRBV4-2; 7 bases are a match to TRBD1. From germline, CDR1 is LGHNA and CDR2 YNFKEQ. J was trimmed by 2 bases and V by 6 bases; bases with no gene match: 11. CDR3 length equals 16 residues. CDR3 in amino acids: CASSQLDRVSTDTQYF. CDR3 DNA sequence: TGTGCCAGCAGTCAACTCGACAGGGTCTCCACAGATACGCAGTATTTT.

The table lists this clone with a few counts. J is TRBJ1-4 and V is TRBV29-1; TRBD1 might be the D (5 bases). The CDR3 runs 13 residues. Trimming took off 6 bases at V and 8 bases at J, with 16 bases between the two ends. Germline assignment: CDR1 SQVTM and CDR2 ANQGSEA. CDR3 coding DNA: TGCAGCGTCCTAAACAGGCTGGGGGAAAAACTGTTTTTT. Amino acids: CSVLNRLGEKLFF.

The V and J genes are TRBV4-3 and TRBJ2-2; possibly TRBD1 for D (6 bases). Germline V gene data show CDR1 as LGHNA and CDR2 as YSLEER. The CDR3 contains 16 residues. V lost 3 bases and J 0 bases, leaving 11 bases between the germline ends. The CDR3 DNA is TGCGCCAGCAGCCATTCAGGGACACCGAACACCGGGGAGCTGTTTTTT. It encodes CASSHSGTPNTGELFF.

This clone was counted between two and nine times. The J gene is TRBJ2-3, the V gene TRBV18; 7 bases line up with TRBD2. V was pared by 3 bases and J by 0 bases, with 12 bases of the junction left unmatched. The CDR3 is made up of 18 amino acids. From germline, CDR1 is KGHSH and CDR2 LQKENI. CDR3: CASSPPLLLAPSTDTQYF. CDR3 nucleotide sequence: TGTGCCAGCTCACCCCCCCTACTACTAGCGCCTAGCACAGATACGCAGTATTTT.

The V and J genes are TRBV7-2 and TRBJ1-2, with a weak D call TRBD1 (6 bases). The length of the CDR3 is 14 residues. V was cut by 1 base and J by 6 bases, with 12 bases left in between. From germline, CDR1 is SGHTA and CDR2 FQGNSA. CDR3 residues: CASSLESQGNGYTF. The CDR3 region has the DNA TGTGCCAGCAGCTTAGAGTCACAGGGCAATGGCTACACCTTC.

CDR3 in amino acids: CASSYLGVGYGYTF. In nucleotides, the CDR3 is TGTGCCAGCAGTTACCTAGGGGTGGGCTATGGCTACACCTTC. The rearrangement links TRBV6-5 to TRBJ1-2, with D perhaps matching TRBD1 (5 bases). The V end lost 2 bases, the J end lost 4 bases, and 11 bases lay between the germline ends. The CDR3 totals 14 residues. CDR1 and CDR2 from the germline V gene are MNHEY and SVGAGI.

The CDR3 DNA follows: TGTGCCAGCACCGCCCGGAGGGAGACCCAGTACTTC. Amino acids: CASTARRETQYF. The chain has TRBV2 and TRBJ2-5, with D perhaps TRBD2 (5 bases). Germline-derived CDR1 and CDR2 are SNHLY and FYNNEI. The CDR3 extends over 12 amino acids. Trimming pared 7 bases from V and 5 bases from J, leaving 11 bases between.

V is TRBV5-1 and J is TRBJ2-3; D may correspond to TRBD1 or TRBD2 (5 bases each). The CDR3 consists of 15 residues. Deletions cut 0 bases from V and 2 bases from J, with 10 bases between. Germline V gene sequence: CDR1 SGHRS, CDR2 YFSETQ. CDR3 nucleotides: TGCGCCAGCAGCTTGGAGGGACCCACCACAGATACGCAGTATTTT. Translating it yields CASSLEGPTTDTQYF.

J is TRBJ2-3 and V is TRBV5-1; 11 bases align to TRBD2. The ends lost 7 bases at V and 4 bases at J; junction bases unmatched: 2. Germline V gene data show CDR1 as SGHRS and CDR2 as YFSETQ. The CDR3 is 13 residues long. The CDR3 nucleotides are TGCGCCAGCGGACTAGCGGGCGCAGATACGCAGTATTTT. It specifies CASGLAGADTQYF.

The chain combines TRBV5-5 with TRBJ1-3; possible D gene TRBD1, 6 bases. Trimming took 3 bases from V and 2 from J, leaving 18 bases between them. The germline CDR1 and CDR2 sequences are SGHKS and YYEKEE (reference sequence). The CDR3 extends over 17 amino acids. The CDR3 region has the DNA TGTGCCAGCAGCTCCACAACGCTCGGGACAACTGGAAACACCATATATTTT. Protein product: CASSSTTLGTTGNTIYF.

The chain couples TRBV2 to TRBJ2-3; 8 positions agree with TRBD2. Trimming at V came to 4 bases and at J to 6 bases, leaving 3 bases not matched to a gene. There are 13 residues in the CDR3. Germline CDR1 and CDR2: SNHLY and FYNNEI. In nucleotides, the CDR3 is TGTGCCAGCAGTGCGACTAGCGCCGATACGCAGTATTTT. It yields the protein CASSATSADTQYF. The whole variable domain, filled in from reference TRBV2 and TRBJ2-3, reads EPEVTQTPSHQVTQMGQEVILRCVPISNHLYFYWYRQILGQKVEFLVSFYNNEISEKSEIFDDQFSVERPDGSNFTLKIRSTKLEDSAMYFCASSATSADTQYFGPGTRLTVL.